This TCR beta chain was sequenced for a study of T cells after yellow fever vaccination. Study conclusions and caveats: Weaker, the secondary response peaked sooner, at day 5 versus 15. Boosting was followed by the reappearance of most primary-vaccination clones (just under 98% CD4, about 88% CD8). Just a small share of clonotypes turned up in the CD4 compartment as well as the CD8 compartment.

Germline V gene data show CDR1 as LGHNA and CDR2 as YSLEER. V was trimmed by 3 bases and J by 10 bases, leaving 17 bases between them. The CDR3 is 14 residues long. Researchers made TCR cDNA using 5'RACE template switching, and this step added a universal primer site and UMIs. One entry per CDR3 protein results from TCRdb running MiXCR on the 5' RACE reads. The sample lists some 350,000 distinct CDR3 sequences, approximately 5.7% occurring once. This clonotype came up a few times. Its specificity is unknown. The V and J genes are TRBV4-3 and TRBJ2-3; TRBD2 is a possible D gene (6 bases). The origin of this receptor is a young man who received the YFV17D yellow fever vaccine. The sequencing used PBMCs, collected 5 days after the yellow fever booster vaccination. CDR3 in DNA: TGCGCCAGCAGCCAGAAGTGGAGGGGCGGAGCGCAGTATTTT. Amino acid sequence: CASSQKWRGGAQYF.